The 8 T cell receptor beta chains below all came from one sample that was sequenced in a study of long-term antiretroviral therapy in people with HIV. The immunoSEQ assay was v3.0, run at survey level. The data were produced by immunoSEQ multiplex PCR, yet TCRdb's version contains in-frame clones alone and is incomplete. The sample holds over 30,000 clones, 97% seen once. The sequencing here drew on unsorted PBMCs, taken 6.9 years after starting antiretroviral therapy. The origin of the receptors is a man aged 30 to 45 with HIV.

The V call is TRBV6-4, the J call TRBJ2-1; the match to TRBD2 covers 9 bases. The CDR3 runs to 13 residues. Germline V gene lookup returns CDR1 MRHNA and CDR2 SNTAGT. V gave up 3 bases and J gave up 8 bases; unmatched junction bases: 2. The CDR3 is CASSEQRGDEQFF. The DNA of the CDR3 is TGTGCCAGCAGTGAACAGCGGGGGGATGAGCAGTTCTTC.

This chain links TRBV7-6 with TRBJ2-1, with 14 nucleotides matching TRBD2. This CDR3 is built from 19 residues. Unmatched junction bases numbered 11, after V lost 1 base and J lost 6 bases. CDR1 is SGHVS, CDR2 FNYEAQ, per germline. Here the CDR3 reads CASSLVDVRTSGGRNEQFF. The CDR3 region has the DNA TGTGCCAGCAGCTTAGTGGACGTGCGGACTAGCGGGGGGCGCAATGAGCAGTTCTTC.

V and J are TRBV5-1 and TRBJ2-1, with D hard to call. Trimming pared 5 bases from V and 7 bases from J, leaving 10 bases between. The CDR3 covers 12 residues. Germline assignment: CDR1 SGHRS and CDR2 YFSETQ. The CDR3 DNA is TGCGCCAGCAGTGGTGAAGAAAATGAGCAGTTCTTC. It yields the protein CASSGEENEQFF.

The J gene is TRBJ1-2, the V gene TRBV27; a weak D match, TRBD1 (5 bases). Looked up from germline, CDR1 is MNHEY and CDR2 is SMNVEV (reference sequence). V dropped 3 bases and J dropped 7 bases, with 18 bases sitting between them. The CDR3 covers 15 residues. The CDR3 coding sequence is TGTGCCAGCAGTTTTTCGGCCCACTGGAGGGGTGGCTACACCTTC. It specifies CASSFSAHWRGGYTF.

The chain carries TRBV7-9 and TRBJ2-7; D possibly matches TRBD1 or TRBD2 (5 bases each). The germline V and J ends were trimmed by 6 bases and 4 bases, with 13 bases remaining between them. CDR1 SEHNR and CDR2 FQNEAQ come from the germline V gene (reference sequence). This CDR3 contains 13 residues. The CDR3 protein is CASSREGQYEQYF. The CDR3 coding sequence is TGTGCCAGCAGTCGAGAGGGGCAGTACGAGCAGTACTTC.

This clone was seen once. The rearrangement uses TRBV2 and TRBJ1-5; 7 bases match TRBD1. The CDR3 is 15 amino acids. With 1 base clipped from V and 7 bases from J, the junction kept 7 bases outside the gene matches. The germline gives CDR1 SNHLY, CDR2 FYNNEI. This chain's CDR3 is CASSEGQGSWQPQHF. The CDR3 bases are TGTGCCAGCAGTGAAGGACAGGGAAGTTGGCAGCCCCAGCATTTT.

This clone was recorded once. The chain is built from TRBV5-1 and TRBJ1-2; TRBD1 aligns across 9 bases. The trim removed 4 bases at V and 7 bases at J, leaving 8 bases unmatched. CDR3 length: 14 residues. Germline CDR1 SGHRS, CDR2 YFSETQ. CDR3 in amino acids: CASSPGTGSTGYTF. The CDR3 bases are TGCGCCAGCAGCCCTGGGACAGGGAGTACTGGCTACACCTTC.

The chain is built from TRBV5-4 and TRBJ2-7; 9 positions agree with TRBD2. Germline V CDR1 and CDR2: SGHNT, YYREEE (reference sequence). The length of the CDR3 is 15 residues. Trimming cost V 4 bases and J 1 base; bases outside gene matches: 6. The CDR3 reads CASSAPLAGSYEQYF. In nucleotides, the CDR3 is TGTGCCAGCAGCGCGCCCCTAGCGGGGTCCTACGAGCAGTACTTC.